The sequence of this TCR beta chain was determined in a study of cytomegalovirus exposure and HLA in healthy donors. The data were produced by immunoSEQ multiplex PCR, yet TCRdb's version contains in-frame clones alone and is incomplete. The data contain fewer than 140,000 clones, about 85% of them singletons. Study conclusions and caveats: Whilst most TCR sequences proved rare, a subset of public TCRs occurred across many donors. A few of the chains that were CMV-associated were confirmed in vitro to be specific for CMV antigens. Reported results showed that the classifier diagnosed cytomegalovirus status with high specificity and sensitivity. TCR clusters originating in the first cohort tended to co-occur in the approximately 120 validation repertoires, according to a later analysis.

Worth noting for this clone: Its antigen remains unidentified.

Per the germline V gene, CDR1 is ENHRY and CDR2 is SYGVKD. Trimming shortened V by 0 bases and J by 4 bases, and 12 bases separated the two germline ends. This CDR3 contains 16 residues. The sequencing sample was made of PBMCs. The clonotype was recovered from a woman aged 18 to 35 in good health and CMV-seropositive. The rearrangement uses TRBV10-3 and TRBJ1-4; D remains ambiguous. CDR3 coding DNA: TGTGCCATCAGTGAGTCGAGGGCAGGCCGTAATGAAAAACTGTTTTTT. Protein sequence: CAISESRAGRNEKLFF.